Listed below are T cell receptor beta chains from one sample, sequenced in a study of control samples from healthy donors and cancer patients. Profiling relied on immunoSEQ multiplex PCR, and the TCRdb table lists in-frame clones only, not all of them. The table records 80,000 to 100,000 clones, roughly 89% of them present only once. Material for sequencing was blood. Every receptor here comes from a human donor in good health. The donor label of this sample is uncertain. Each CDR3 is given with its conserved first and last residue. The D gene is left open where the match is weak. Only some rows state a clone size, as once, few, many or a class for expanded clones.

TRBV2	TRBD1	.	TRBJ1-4	CASSLDRILFF	TGTGCCAGCAGCCTGGACAGGATCCTGTTTTTT
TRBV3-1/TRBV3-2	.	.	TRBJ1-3	CASSPKSYRVVGGNTIYF	TGTGCCAGCAGCCCCAAAAGTTACAGGGTAGTCGGTGGAAACACCATATATTTT
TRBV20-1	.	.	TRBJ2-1	CSASLHEQFF	TGCAGTGCTAGTCTCCATGAGCAGTTCTTC
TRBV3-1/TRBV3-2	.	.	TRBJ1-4	CASSQALGPDEKLFF	TGTGCCAGCAGCCAAGCTCTTGGACCCGATGAAAAACTGTTTTTT
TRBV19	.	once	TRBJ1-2	CASSFGDGLYGYTF	TGTGCCAGTAGTTTTGGGGACGGACTCTATGGCTACACCTTC
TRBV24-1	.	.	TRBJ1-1	CATSEGMNTEAFF	TGTGCCACCAGTGAAGGGATGAACACTGAAGCTTTCTTT
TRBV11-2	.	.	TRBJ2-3	CASSLRVGGPEDTQYF	TGTGCCAGCAGCTTGAGGGTAGGGGGGCCAGAAGATACGCAGTATTTT
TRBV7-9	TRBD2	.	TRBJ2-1	CASSLLAGGRYNEQFF	TGTGCCAGCAGCTTACTCGCGGGGGGGAGATACAATGAGCAGTTCTTC
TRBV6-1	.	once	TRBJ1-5	CASSEGSADNQPQHF	TGTGCCAGCAGTGAAGGGTCAGCTGATAATCAGCCCCAGCATTTT
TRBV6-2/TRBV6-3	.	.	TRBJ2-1	CASSYLVGPNNEQFF	TGTGCCAGCAGTTACTTGGTCGGGCCTAACAATGAGCAGTTCTTC
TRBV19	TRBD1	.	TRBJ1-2	CASSAGGAAFYGYTF	TGTGCCAGTAGTGCAGGGGGCGCGGCCTTTTATGGCTACACCTTC
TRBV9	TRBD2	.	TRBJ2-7	CASSVSGLAGSYEQYF	TGTGCCAGCAGCGTAAGTGGACTAGCGGGGTCCTACGAGCAGTACTTC
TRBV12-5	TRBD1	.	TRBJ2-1	CASGPGQGFSYNEQFF	TGTGCTAGTGGACCGGGACAGGGATTCTCCTACAATGAGCAGTTCTTC
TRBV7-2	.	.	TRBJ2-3	CASSLGGPGTQYF	TGTGCCAGCAGCTTAGGGGGCCCCGGTACGCAGTATTTT
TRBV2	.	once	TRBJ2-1	CASLGEVISYNEQFF	TGTGCCAGCCTGGGGGAGGTTATCTCCTACAATGAGCAGTTCTTC